The 29 T cell receptor beta chains listed next were all sequenced from one sample in a study of T cell responses to AZD1222 COVID-19 vaccine listed by TCRdb under 2021. The method behind the library was the immunoSEQ multiplex PCR assay. TCRdb provides this immuneACCESS table in a form limited to in-frame rearrangements. Some clones are lacking; in checked studies, under half of them reflect an unresolved V gene, and why the rest are absent is not known. This sample comprises over 120,000 clones, 92% of them detected only once. The top ten clonotypes cover around 3.8% of the sample. Interpreted using the paper, the time point label stands for: baseline before first vaccination. The material sequenced was peripheral blood, taken on day 0 of AZD1222 vaccination. These receptors came from an adult in good health.

The chain joins TRBV6-5 to TRBJ1-6; the D is unclear. The CDR3 has 12 residues. CDR1 and CDR2 from the germline V gene are MNHEY and SVGAGI. V lost 0 bases and J lost 10, with 4 bases in between. As DNA, the CDR3 is TGTGCCAGCAGTTACTCGGAGTCACCCCTCCACTTT. Amino acid sequence: CASSYSESPLHF.

The chain combines TRBV4-3 with TRBJ2-7; D is possibly TRBD1 (6 bases). This CDR3 comprises 13 residues. The germline gives CDR1 LGHNA, CDR2 YSLEER. Trimming removed 1 base from V and 3 bases from J, with 7 bases in between. The CDR3 sequence: CASSQAQGYEQYF. The CDR3 region has the DNA TGCGCCAGCAGCCAAGCACAGGGCTACGAGCAGTACTTC.

V gene TRBV9 combines with J gene TRBJ2-3; the match to TRBD2 covers 10 bases. The germline V gene encodes CDR1 SGDLS and CDR2 YYNGEE. J gave up 4 bases and V 3 bases, and 8 bases lay outside the gene matches. The CDR3 length is 16 residues. The CDR3 nucleotides are TGTGCCAGCAGCGCCCTTAGCGGGAGGATATCAGATACGCAGTATTTT. This codes for CASSALSGRISDTQYF.

The rearrangement links TRBV19 to TRBJ2-1, with TRBD1 matching 11 bases. The trim removed 4 bases at V and 5 bases at J, leaving 7 bases unmatched. This CDR3 is 16 amino acids long. Germline CDR1 LNHDA, CDR2 SQIVND (reference sequence). CDR3 DNA: TGTGCCAGTAGTAACCCGGGACAGGGGGTGGACAATGAGCAGTTCTTC. Translating gives CASSNPGQGVDNEQFF.

The sample holds one count of this clone. The chain employs TRBV4-2 and TRBJ2-1; 12 bases align to TRBD2. The J segment lost 6 bases and the V segment lost 3 bases, leaving 12 bases of the junction unmatched. The V gene's germline CDR1 is LGHNA and CDR2 YNFKEQ. The CDR3 loop spans 18 amino acids. For the CDR3, the DNA is TGTGCCAGCAGCCAGGCTAGCGGGAGGGCCTATAAGATCAATGAGCAGTTCTTC. Amino acid sequence: CASSQASGRAYKINEQFF.

This chain connects TRBV7-6 to TRBJ2-7, with a possible D match to TRBD1 (5 bases). Germline CDR1 reads SGHVS; CDR2 reads FNYEAQ. The CDR3 has 13 residues. Trimming took off 5 bases at V and 3 bases at J, with 11 bases between the two ends. The CDR3 DNA reads as TGTGCCAGCAGCGAGACCAGGGACTACGAGCAGTACTTC. Translation: CASSETRDYEQYF.

This rearrangement joins TRBV19 to TRBJ1-6; the D is unclear. V was trimmed by 10 bases and J by 8 bases, leaving 21 bases between them. This CDR3 has 15 amino acids. From germline, CDR1 is LNHDA and CDR2 SQIVND (reference sequence). The CDR3 loop is CATTAPAGTHSPLHF. CDR3 nucleotide sequence: TGTGCCACCACTGCACCAGCCGGAACGCATTCACCCCTCCACTTT. The full variable domain, completed using reference TRBV19 and TRBJ1-6, is DGGITQSPKYLFRKEGQNVTLSCEQNLNHDAMYWYRQDPGQGLRLIYYSQIVNDFQKGDIAEGYSVSREKKESFPLTVTSAQKNPTAFYLCATTAPAGTHSPLHFGNGTRLTVT.

V is TRBV27 and J is TRBJ2-7; possibly TRBD1 or TRBD2 for D (6 bases each). The germline CDR1 and CDR2 sequences are MNHEY and SMNVEV (reference sequence). V lost 8 bases, J lost 0 bases, and 17 bases lay in between. The CDR3 length is 15 residues. The CDR3 sequence: CASGRGGISSYEQYF. The CDR3 DNA is TGTGCCAGCGGACGAGGGGGGATTAGCTCCTACGAGCAGTACTTC.

J is TRBJ2-7 and V is TRBV6-2 or TRBV6-3; 10 bases line up with TRBD1. The ends lost 4 bases at V and 5 bases at J; junction bases unmatched: 8. This CDR3 is 15 amino acids long. Germline lookup yields CDR1 MNHEY and CDR2 SVGEGT. The CDR3 sequence is CASSFRDRGVDEQYF. The CDR3 DNA follows: TGTGCCAGCAGTTTCCGGGACAGGGGTGTCGACGAGCAGTACTTC.

The chain couples TRBV18 to TRBJ2-1; D possibly uses TRBD1 or TRBD2 (5 bases each). Germline CDR1 is KGHSH and CDR2 is LQKENI. CDR3 length: 17 residues. V was clipped by 5 bases and J by 6 bases, with 23 bases between them. In DNA form, the CDR3 reads TGTGCCAGCTCATCATTTTACGGGACCAGACTTAGCAATGAGCAGTTCTTC. The encoded protein is CASSSFYGTRLSNEQFF.

The chain links TRBV5-1 to TRBJ1-2; TRBD1 agrees at 10 bases. Trimming at V came to 3 bases and at J to 8 bases, leaving 4 bases not matched to a gene. This CDR3 is 13 amino acids long. Germline V lookup: CDR1 SGHRS, CDR2 YFSETQ. The CDR3: CASSSGTGDGYTF. The CDR3 DNA reads as TGCGCCAGCAGCTCCGGGACAGGGGACGGCTACACCTTC.

The CDR3, as DNA: TGTGCCAGCAGTGCCGGGGGACCGAACACCGGGGAGCTGTTTTTT. This translates into CASSAGGPNTGELFF. The chain carries TRBV7-3 and TRBJ2-2, with D tentatively TRBD2 (6 bases). Germline V gene sequence: CDR1 SGHTA, CDR2 FQGTGA. V lost 6 bases, J lost 0 bases, and 11 bases lay in between. The CDR3 extends over 15 amino acids. The variable domain in full, with the rest retrieved from reference TRBV7-3 and TRBJ2-2, is GAGVSQTPSNKVTEKGKYVELRCDPISGHTALYWYRQSLGQGPEFLIYFQGTGAADDSGLPNDRFFAVRPEGSVSTLKIQRTERGDSAVYLCASSAGGPNTGELFFGEGSRLTVL.

V usage is TRBV6-4 and J usage is TRBJ1-1, with D hard to call. Looked up from germline, CDR1 is MRHNA and CDR2 is SNTAGT. The length of the CDR3 is 14 residues. With 0 bases removed from V and 7 bases from J, the gap between germline ends came to 12 bases. The CDR3 coding sequence is TGTGCCAGCAGTGACTCGTTCGGTAACGGTGAAGCTTTCTTT. This translates into CASSDSFGNGEAFF.

The CDR3 loop reads CASSTDRAGTEAFF. The DNA of the CDR3 is TGCGCCAGCAGTACCGACAGGGCAGGGACTGAAGCTTTCTTT. The genes are TRBV10-1 and TRBJ1-1; 7 nucleotides align to TRBD1. Germline lookup yields CDR1 WNHNN and CDR2 SYGVQD (reference sequence). J was trimmed by 5 bases and V by 5 bases; bases with no gene match: 8. CDR3 size: 14 residues.

The chain links TRBV19 to TRBJ1-5; 7 positions agree with TRBD1. The CDR3 contains 15 residues. Germline-derived CDR1 and CDR2 are LNHDA and SQIVND (reference sequence). V dropped 4 bases and J dropped 2; count of bases not matched to a gene: 5. The CDR3 region has the DNA TGTGCCAGTAGTACGGGACAGATCGGCAATCAGCCCCAGCATTTT. Protein: CASSTGQIGNQPQHF.

This rearrangement joins TRBV11-2 to TRBJ2-7, with a weak D call TRBD2 (5 bases). CDR3 size: 15 residues. V was cut by 4 bases and J by 4 bases, with 17 bases left in between. Germline lookup yields CDR1 SGHAT and CDR2 FQNNGV. This CDR3 reads CASSSGSASRYEQYF. The CDR3 DNA sequence: TGTGCCAGCAGCTCGGGTTCTGCTAGCAGGTACGAGCAGTACTTC.

The rearrangement uses TRBV6-1 and TRBJ1-3; D possibly corresponds to TRBD1 (6 bases). CDR3 size: 16 residues. CDR1 is MNHNS and CDR2 is SASEGT in the germline V gene. V was pared by 4 bases and J by 0 bases, with 13 bases between. The CDR3 loop reads CASSAGQIYSGNTIYF. The CDR3, as DNA: TGTGCCAGCAGTGCCGGACAGATTTACTCTGGAAACACCATATATTTT.

The V and J genes are TRBV5-6 and TRBJ2-3; D gene ambiguous. Germline CDR1 reads SGHDT; CDR2 reads YYEEEE. The CDR3 length is 14 residues. Trimming removed 1 base at V and 2 bases at J, with 8 bases between. The CDR3 DNA reads as TGTGCCAGCAGCTTGATTGCACCCACAGATACGCAGTATTTT. Amino acid sequence: CASSLIAPTDTQYF.

The chain uses TRBV6-5 and TRBJ2-7; 12 bases fit TRBD2. This CDR3 has 14 residues. CDR1 and CDR2 (germline): MNHEY, SVGAGI. Unmatched junction bases numbered 6, after V lost 6 bases and J lost 6 bases. The CDR3, as DNA: TGTGCCAGCAGCCAGACTAGCGGGAGTATCGAGCAGTACTTC. It codes for CASSQTSGSIEQYF.

The gene calls are TRBV25-1 and TRBJ1-2; the match to TRBD1 covers 10 bases. Germline loops: CDR1 MGHDK, CDR2 SYGVNS. V lost 8 bases and J lost 5; bases outside the gene matches: 11. This CDR3 region has 15 residues. The CDR3, as DNA: TGTGCCAGCTGGGGCCGGGACAGGGGTGGTTATGGCTACACCTTC. Its protein product is CASWGRDRGGYGYTF.

This clone was counted once. The chain employs TRBV3-1 (or the pseudogene TRBV3-2) and TRBJ2-1; no definite D call. The germline CDR1 and CDR2 sequences are LGHDT and YNNKEL (reference sequence). The CDR3 contains 11 residues. V lost 2 bases to trimming and J lost 10 bases, with 6 bases between them. CDR3 sequence: CASSQFHEQFF. CDR3 DNA sequence: TGTGCCAGCAGCCAATTCCACGAGCAGTTCTTC.

V is TRBV19 and J is TRBJ1-3; 8 nucleotides align to TRBD1. Germline lookup yields CDR1 LNHDA and CDR2 SQIVND (reference sequence). With 5 bases clipped from V and 3 bases from J, the junction kept 6 bases outside the gene matches. CDR3 length: 15 residues. CDR3 DNA: TGTGCCAGTAGTCCGACAGGGGCGGGTGGAAACACCATATATTTT. Translated: CASSPTGAGGNTIYF.

This clone has a single count. The CDR3 bases are TGTGCCAGCAGCTTGACTAGCGGGAGGCGGGGGGCAGGGCAAGAGACCCAGTACTTC. Encoded protein: CASSLTSGRRGAGQETQYF. The chain recombines TRBV7-2 with TRBJ2-5, with 13 bases aligning to TRBD2. This CDR3 comprises 19 residues. J gave up 2 bases and V 3 bases, and 12 bases lay outside the gene matches. From germline, CDR1 is SGHTA and CDR2 FQGNSA. Full variable domain (missing parts from reference TRBV7-2 and TRBJ2-5): GAGVSQSPSNKVTEKGKDVELRCDPISGHTALYWYRQSLGQGLEFLIYFQGNSAPDKSGLPSDRFSAERTGGSVSTLTIQRTQQEDSAVYLCASSLTSGRRGAGQETQYFGPGTRLLVL.

The chain couples TRBV4-2 to TRBJ2-2, with 7 bases that match TRBD2. V was clipped by 5 bases and J by 0 bases; unmatched bases: 6. This CDR3 region has 16 residues. Germline CDR1 and CDR2: LGHNA and YNFKEQ. The CDR3 nucleotides read TGTGCCAGCAGCGCCCATAGCGGGTCGAACACCGGGGAGCTGTTTTTT. Translation gives CASSAHSGSNTGELFF.

The chain joins TRBV12-3 or TRBV12-4 to TRBJ2-7; D gene uncertain. The CDR3 sequence is 13 residues long. V was cut by 4 bases and J by 2 bases, with 9 bases left in between. The DNA of the CDR3 is TGTGCCAGCAGTTACTTGGAGACCTACGAGCAGTACTTC. Residues: CASSYLETYEQYF.

The chain carries TRBV7-9 and TRBJ1-6; D unresolved. V dropped 10 bases and J dropped 0 bases, with 10 bases sitting between them. Looked up from germline, CDR1 is SEHNR and CDR2 is FQNEAQ (reference sequence). CDR3 length: 14 amino acids. For the CDR3, the DNA is TGTGCCACAACAATGAGCTCCTATAATTCACCCCTCCACTTT. This gives the protein CATTMSSYNSPLHF.

The chain combines TRBV19 with TRBJ2-7; possible D gene TRBD1, 6 bases. CDR1 and CDR2 from the germline V gene are LNHDA and SQIVND (reference sequence). The CDR3 is made up of 13 amino acids. V was trimmed by 2 bases and J by 4 bases, leaving 9 bases between them. CDR3 sequence: CASSIRTEYEQYF. DNA of the CDR3: TGTGCCAGTAGTATAAGGACAGAGTACGAGCAGTACTTC. Full variable domain (outside the CDR3, taken from reference TRBV19 and TRBJ2-7): DGGITQSPKYLFRKEGQNVTLSCEQNLNHDAMYWYRQDPGQGLRLIYYSQIVNDFQKGDIAEGYSVSREKKESFPLTVTSAQKNPTAFYLCASSIRTEYEQYFGPGTRLTVT.

This clone was counted a single time. CDR3 DNA sequence: TGTGCCAGCTCACAACAGGGGAGTGGCACAGATACGCAGTATTTT. This translates into CASSQQGSGTDTQYF. V gene TRBV18 combines with J gene TRBJ2-3; TRBD1 aligns across 7 bases. V lost 4 bases, J lost 1 base, and 5 bases stayed unmatched. Per germline, CDR1 KGHSH and CDR2 LQKENI. This CDR3 is built from 15 residues.

This chain uses TRBV5-1 with TRBJ2-4; 9 bases map to TRBD1. V dropped 2 bases and J dropped 5; count of bases not matched to a gene: 8. Germline V gene data show CDR1 as SGHRS and CDR2 as YFSETQ. The CDR3 has 16 residues. The CDR3 sequence is CASSFPTGGYENIQYF. CDR3 nucleotides: TGCGCCAGCAGCTTCCCGACAGGGGGATACGAAAACATTCAGTACTTC.